This record looks at one T cell receptor (beta chain) sequence and its context. Its antigen is not identified. The data belong to a study of cytotoxic CD8 clonotypes in ibrutinib-treated CLL. Study-wide background: Included were roughly ten relapsed/refractory and some 15 treatment-naive patients, of whom around 17 were IGHV unmutated.

Trimming stripped 5 bases from V and 4 bases from J, with 24 bases between. Germline V CDR1 and CDR2: MNHEY, SMNVEV (reference sequence). The CDR3 length is 17 residues. Findings of the study overall: Public clonotypes were uncommon and contracted or stayed stable on treatment. Clonality, elevated at ibrutinib response, dropped back toward baseline at progression.

The method was immunoSEQ multiplex PCR; TCRdb's version includes in-frame clones alone and lacks a portion of them. The sample has some 140,000 clones, approximately 81% seen once. The sequence came from a human donor with chronic lymphocytic leukemia. The sample here was PBMCs, taken after 12 months of ibrutinib treatment. V usage is TRBV27 and J usage is TRBJ2-7; tentatively, D is TRBD1 or TRBD2 (5 bases each). The CDR3 here is CASSPSQGDGGPYEQYF. The CDR3 bases are TGTGCCAGCAGTCCATCCCAAGGGGACGGAGGTCCTTACGAGCAGTACTTC.